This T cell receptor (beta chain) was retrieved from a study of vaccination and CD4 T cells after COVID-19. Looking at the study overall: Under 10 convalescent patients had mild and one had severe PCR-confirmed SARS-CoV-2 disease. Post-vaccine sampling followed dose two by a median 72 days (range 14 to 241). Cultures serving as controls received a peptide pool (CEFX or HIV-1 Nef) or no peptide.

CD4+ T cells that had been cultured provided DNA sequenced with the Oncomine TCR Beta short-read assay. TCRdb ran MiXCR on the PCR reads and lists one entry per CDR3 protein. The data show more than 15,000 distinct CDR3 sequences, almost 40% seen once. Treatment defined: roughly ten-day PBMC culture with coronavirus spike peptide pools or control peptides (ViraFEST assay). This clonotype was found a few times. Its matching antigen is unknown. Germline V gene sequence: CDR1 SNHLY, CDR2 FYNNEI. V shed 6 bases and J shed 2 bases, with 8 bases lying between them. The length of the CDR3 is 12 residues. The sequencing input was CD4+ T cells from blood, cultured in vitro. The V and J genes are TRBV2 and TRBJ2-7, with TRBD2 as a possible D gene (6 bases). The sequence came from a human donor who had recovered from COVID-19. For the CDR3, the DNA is TGTGCCAGCAGGGGGGGTACCTACGAGCAGTACTTC. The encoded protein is CASRGGTYEQYF.